This TCR beta chain was sequenced for a study of blood T cell repertoires in COVID-19. The CDR3 consists of 14 residues. Trimming took off 4 bases at V and 4 bases at J, with 12 bases between the two ends. In germline, CDR1 is MNHEY, CDR2 SVGEGT. Measured with immunoSEQ multiplex PCR; TCRdb has only the in-frame clones, and not every one. Of over 30,000 clones detected, about four fifths appear once; the ten largest clones hold over 3.5%. The clonotype was recovered from a man aged 50-59 years with acute or convalescent COVID-19. The sample was peripheral blood. J is TRBJ2-3 and V is TRBV6-2 or TRBV6-3; D remains ambiguous. CDR3 sequence (DNA): TGTGCCAGCAGTTCGCGCAAGCTGGCAGATACGCAGTATTTT. It codes for CASSSRKLADTQYF.